This T cell receptor (beta chain) was captured in a study of identical twins. Study outcomes and limitations: Its conclusions, products of cross-sectional statistical analysis, did not come from following the same donors. Abundant cord blood beta clonotypes carried fewer insertions; memory repertoires showed none.

All donors comprised healthy Caucasians. TCRdb used MiXCR to reprocess the 5' RACE reads, holding one entry per CDR3 protein. The profile shows around 220,000 distinct CDR3 sequences, 11% to 15% of them singletons. CDR3 length: 11 amino acids. Per germline, CDR1 DFQATT and CDR2 SNEGSKA (reference sequence). The V gene end was trimmed by 0 bases and the J gene end by 13 bases; junction bases not matched to a gene: 5. The sample holds a few counts of this clonotype. Its antigen remains unknown. This chain links TRBV20-1 with TRBJ2-7, with 8 bases fitting TRBD1. Sequenced: memory (CD45RO+) T cells sorted from blood. The source is a woman between 18 and 29 years old in good health. The CDR3: CSARDDRGSYF. CDR3 in DNA: TGCAGTGCTAGAGACGACAGGGGTAGCTACTTC.